This is a list of T cell receptor beta chains from one sample in a study of identical twins. TCRdb passed the 5' RACE reads through MiXCR, listing each CDR3 protein once. The sample includes fewer than 250,000 distinct CDR3 sequences, 5.5% to 7% seen only once; the top ten take roughly 3.6%. This sample also appeared in a second study, on yellow fever vaccine responses in identical twins.

Sample: memory (CD45RO+) T cells sorted from blood. The receptors were gathered from a woman aged 18-30 years in good health. Both conserved end residues are part of each CDR3. Fields, in order: J gene, V gene, CDR3 protein.

>TRBJ1-2|TRBV12-3/TRBV12-4
CASSFGSSDRYMDYGYTF
>TRBJ1-1|TRBV12-3/TRBV12-4
CASRYRQGTDTEAFF
>TRBJ2-3|TRBV6-5
CASSYGTSGITDTQYF
>TRBJ2-5|TRBV5-1
CASSSGPGQGKETQYF
>TRBJ2-7|TRBV28
CASSLNPSGLGGEQYF
>TRBJ1-6|TRBV6-4
CASRQGLGSPLHF
>TRBJ2-3|TRBV20-1
CSARATETGF
>TRBJ1-1|TRBV12-3/TRBV12-4
CASRLLTQNTEAFF
>TRBJ2-1|TRBV7-3
CASSKTGTSALRDEQFF
>TRBJ2-1|TRBV20-1
CSAREWLAGDSPTLF
>TRBJ2-2|TRBV5-5
CASSFAGGPYSAGELFF
>TRBJ2-3|TRBV6-5
CASSYPAKGGDTQYF
>TRBJ2-5|TRBV4-2
CASSQDREGQETQYF
>TRBJ2-7|TRBV5-1
CASSPEGQGRYEQYF
>TRBJ2-5|TRBV14
CASSQGALEPQYF
>TRBJ2-1|TRBV14
CASSTLAAKYNEQFF
>TRBJ2-6|TRBV4-1
CASSQDWAASGANVLTF
>TRBJ2-3|TRBV6-4
CASRKTGGSTDTQYF
>TRBJ2-7|TRBV20-1
CSARVSRGAMVLGQYF
>TRBJ2-7|TRBV6-1
CATRQLYEQYF
>TRBJ2-7|TRBV14
CASSQTGLEQYF
>TRBJ1-4|TRBV18
CASSPSVEKLFF
>TRBJ2-1|TRBV5-1
CASSFRGGDNEQFF
>TRBJ2-2|TRBV12-3/TRBV12-4
CASSFIGELFF
>TRBJ1-1|TRBV2
CASSKNQVSSTEAFF
>TRBJ2-1|TRBV2
CVSRGGQGTNEQFF
>TRBJ2-1|TRBV6-1
CASSVVRGNEQFF
>TRBJ1-6|TRBV27
CASRYPGIRGSPLHF
>TRBJ2-1|TRBV25-1
CASRWDREGNEQFF
>TRBJ2-5|TRBV5-6
CASSEGGQYQETQYF
>TRBJ2-7|TRBV6-1
CASTQRQGVEEQYF
>TRBJ2-1|TRBV15
CATSRDPKGTERLNEQFF
>TRBJ2-3|TRBV15
CATSPGTGGSDTQYF
>TRBJ1-5|TRBV3-1
CASSQGGRGTNSNQPQHF
>TRBJ2-1|TRBV5-1
CASRRTDNEQFF
>TRBJ2-5|TRBV12-3/TRBV12-4
CASTDEAETQYF
>TRBJ2-5|TRBV5-1
CASSLAGAKQETQYF